Below are 21 T cell receptor beta chains sequenced from a single sample in a study of blood T cell repertoires in COVID-19. The assay was immunoSEQ multiplex PCR, and TCRdb's table has in-frame clones only and misses some. The table shows 200,000 or so clones, with approximately 86% occurring only once. Sequenced: PBMCs or T cells enriched from blood (not recorded which). The receptors shown here come from a woman aged 40 to 50 with acute COVID-19.

The genes are TRBV28 and TRBJ1-2; 8 nucleotides line up with TRBD1. The CDR3 is 15 amino acids. Germline V gives CDR1 MDHEN, CDR2 SYDVKM. V shed 6 bases and J 5 bases; nucleotides not matched to a gene: 11. CDR3: CASREWDRQSYGYTF. DNA for the CDR3: TGTGCCAGCAGGGAATGGGACAGGCAATCTTATGGCTACACCTTC.

CDR3 residues: CASSIDLAGAPGSDTQYF. CDR3 in DNA: TGTGCCAGTAGTATTGATCTAGCGGGAGCCCCGGGGTCAGATACGCAGTATTTT. The chain is built from TRBV19 and TRBJ2-3, with TRBD2 matching over 10 bases. The CDR3 loop spans 18 amino acids. V was pared by 3 bases and J by 4 bases, with 13 bases of the junction left unmatched. Per germline, CDR1 LNHDA and CDR2 SQIVND (reference sequence).

The genes are TRBV28 and TRBJ1-6, with 7 nucleotides matching TRBD1. Germline trimming cut 6 bases from V and 10 bases from J; bases unmatched to any gene: 12. CDR1 is MDHEN, CDR2 SYDVKM, per germline. CDR3 size: 15 residues. The CDR3 sequence: CASRPTGKGASPLHF. The CDR3 bases are TGTGCCAGCAGGCCTACCGGGAAGGGGGCCTCACCCCTCCACTTT.

The rearrangement links TRBV6-5 to TRBJ1-6; 9 bases line up with TRBD1. J gave up 7 bases and V 7 bases, and 8 bases lay outside the gene matches. The CDR3 loop spans 15 amino acids. Germline CDR1 is MNHEY and CDR2 is SVGAGI. The CDR3 region has the DNA TGTGCCAGCAAGCCCGGGACAGGGCACAATTCACCCCTCCACTTT. Amino acids: CASKPGTGHNSPLHF.

Only a few counts were recorded for this clone. The rearrangement joins TRBV7-6 to TRBJ2-1, with 10 positions matching TRBD2. The CDR3 is 15 residues long. The ends lost 3 bases at V and 3 bases at J; junction bases unmatched: 2. From germline, CDR1 is SGHVS and CDR2 FNYEAQ. CDR3 nucleotides: TGTGCCAGCAGCTTGTCTAGCGGGAGCTACAATGAGCAGTTCTTC. Its translation: CASSLSSGSYNEQFF.

This sequence joins TRBV6-6 and TRBJ1-2; D perhaps matches TRBD1 (5 bases). Trimming shortened V by 5 bases and J by 1 base, and 5 bases separated the two germline ends. This CDR3 is built from 12 residues. The germline gives CDR1 MNHNY, CDR2 SVGAGI (reference sequence). CDR3 sequence: CASSDSNYGYTF. Here the CDR3 DNA reads TGTGCCAGCAGTGACAGTAACTATGGCTACACCTTC.

The gene calls are TRBV5-4 and TRBJ2-7, with 7 nucleotides matching TRBD1. Germline V gene sequence: CDR1 SGHNT, CDR2 YYREEE (reference sequence). V shed 4 bases, J shed 0 bases, and the junction held 7 bases outside the gene matches. This CDR3 has 15 residues. The CDR3 DNA sequence: TGTGCCAGCAGCCGGCCGGGACAGAGCTCCTACGAGCAGTACTTC. This codes for CASSRPGQSSYEQYF.

This clone has a handful of counts. The CDR3 DNA is TGTGCCAGCAGCCCTGGCGGATCCTCTGGGGCCAACGTCCTGACTTTC. Translating gives CASSPGGSSGANVLTF. J is TRBJ2-6 and V is TRBV5-4; D remains unclear. V gave up 4 bases and J gave up 0 bases, with 11 bases separating them. Germline values: CDR1 SGHNT, CDR2 YYREEE (reference sequence). There are 16 residues in the CDR3. The full variable domain, rest sourced from reference TRBV5-4 and TRBJ2-6, is ETGVTQSPTHLIKTRGQQVTLRCSSQSGHNTVSWYQQALGQGPQFIFQYYREEENGRGNFPPRFSGLQFPNYSSELNVNALELDDSALYLCASSPGGSSGANVLTFGAGSRLTVL.

The CDR3 sequence: CATLILAGVRNEQFF. The CDR3 bases are TGTGCCACCCTAATTCTAGCGGGAGTTCGCAATGAGCAGTTCTTC. The chain combines TRBV28 with TRBJ2-1; TRBD2 aligns across 10 bases. Unmatched junction bases numbered 12, after V lost 10 bases and J lost 6 bases. The V gene's germline CDR1 is MDHEN and CDR2 SYDVKM. The CDR3 consists of 15 residues.

This chain uses TRBV5-1 with TRBJ1-2; possibly TRBD1 for D (6 bases). The CDR3 sequence is 13 residues long. Germline V gene lookup returns CDR1 SGHRS and CDR2 YFSETQ. Trimming took off 3 bases at V and 2 bases at J, with 8 bases between the two ends. The CDR3 reads CASSSQGNYGYTF. The CDR3 DNA follows: TGCGCCAGCAGCTCACAGGGAAACTATGGCTACACCTTC.

The V gene is TRBV19, the J gene TRBJ1-2; D is unresolved. V lost 3 bases to trimming and J lost 1 base, with 3 bases between them. The CDR3 is 12 residues long. Germline values: CDR1 LNHDA, CDR2 SQIVND (reference sequence). The DNA for the CDR3 is TGTGCCAGTAGTATCCTTAACTATGGCTACACCTTC. It is translated as CASSILNYGYTF.

V usage is TRBV7-3 and J usage is TRBJ2-1, with D unresolved. Trimming stripped 1 base from V and 8 bases from J, with 6 bases between. Germline lookup yields CDR1 SGHTA and CDR2 FQGTGA. The CDR3 has 12 amino acids. The CDR3 is CASSLSRDEQFF. For the CDR3, the DNA is TGTGCCAGCAGCTTAAGCCGGGATGAGCAGTTCTTC.

This clone has a handful of counts. V gene TRBV11-2 combines with J gene TRBJ2-1, with 11 bases matching TRBD2. V lost 3 bases to trimming and J lost 5 bases; unmatched junction nucleotides: 3. Germline lookup yields CDR1 SGHAT and CDR2 FQNNGV. CDR3 length equals 15 residues. The CDR3 sequence: CASSFTSGSHNEQFF. In DNA form, the CDR3 reads TGTGCCAGCAGCTTCACTAGCGGGAGCCACAATGAGCAGTTCTTC.

CDR3 in amino acids: CASRLDRSEGNTIYF. The CDR3 coding sequence is TGTGCCAGCAGACTCGACAGGTCGGAAGGAAACACCATATATTTT. The genes are TRBV6-5 and TRBJ1-3; D might be TRBD1 (6 bases). Trimming cost V 6 bases and J 4 bases, with 16 bases left between them. CDR1 MNHEY and CDR2 SVGAGI come from the germline V gene. The CDR3 totals 15 residues.

The V gene is TRBV27, the J gene TRBJ2-5; D ambiguous. The V end was cut by 8 bases, the J end by 2 bases, with 15 bases between. Per germline, CDR1 MNHEY and CDR2 SMNVEV (reference sequence). CDR3 length: 14 amino acids. CDR3 sequence: CASHSAGGQETQYF. CDR3 bases: TGTGCCAGCCACTCCGCCGGTGGTCAAGAGACCCAGTACTTC.

The chain has TRBV5-1 and TRBJ1-2; D perhaps matches TRBD1 (5 bases). The V and J ends lost 4 bases and 8 bases respectively, with 18 bases between them. Germline V gene lookup returns CDR1 SGHRS and CDR2 YFSETQ. The CDR3 is made up of 14 amino acids. The CDR3 DNA sequence: TGCGCCAGCAGCATTCCCCAGGGTACTGGGGGCTACACCTTC. Its translation is CASSIPQGTGGYTF. The full variable domain, in which reference TRBV5-1 and TRBJ1-2 provide the parts outside the CDR3, is KAGVTQTPRYLIKTRGQQVTLSCSPISGHRSVSWYQQTPGQGLQFLFEYFSETQRNKGNFPGRFSGRQFSNSRSEMNVSTLELGDSALYLCASSIPQGTGGYTFGSGTRLTVV.

The chain links TRBV27 to TRBJ2-7; 7 bases are shared with TRBD1. V lost 1 base and J lost 2; bases outside the gene matches: 8. CDR1 is MNHEY and CDR2 is SMNVEV in the germline V gene (reference sequence). The length of the CDR3 is 16 residues. CDR3 nucleotides: TGTGCCAGCAGTTTATTCGGGCAGGGGGTGACCTACGAGCAGTACTTC. Residues: CASSLFGQGVTYEQYF.

The chain is built from TRBV7-9 and TRBJ1-5, with D possibly being TRBD1 (6 bases). The CDR3 is 14 residues long. V lost 3 bases, J lost 4 bases, and 10 bases lay in between. Germline V gives CDR1 SEHNR, CDR2 FQNEAQ (reference sequence). For the CDR3, the DNA is TGTGCCAGCAGCTTGACAGGAGATAATCAGCCCCAGCATTTT. Its protein product is CASSLTGDNQPQHF. The variable domain in full, with the rest retrieved from reference TRBV7-9 and TRBJ1-5, is DTGVSQNPRHKITKRGQNVTFRCDPISEHNRLYWYRQTLGQGPEFLTYFQNEAQLEKSRLLSDRFSAERPKGSFSTLEIQRTEQGDSAMYLCASSLTGDNQPQHFGDGTRLSIL.

J is TRBJ2-1 and V is TRBV27; D is unresolved. The CDR3 has 13 amino acids. V was clipped by 1 base and J by 8 bases, with 9 bases between them. CDR1 and CDR2 from the germline V gene are MNHEY and SMNVEV (reference sequence). CDR3 bases: TGTGCCAGCAGTTTATTTGTTTCGGATGAGCAGTTCTTC. It codes for CASSLFVSDEQFF.

This clone showed up just once. CDR3 protein: CASSARGGAGATDTQYF. CDR3 sequence (DNA): TGTGCCAGCAGCGCCCGGGGAGGGGCGGGGGCCACAGATACGCAGTATTTT. The V call is TRBV7-6, the J call TRBJ2-3, with D perhaps TRBD2 (7 bases). Trimming took 5 bases from V and 2 from J, leaving 20 bases between them. Germline CDR1 reads SGHVS; CDR2 reads FNYEAQ. CDR3 length: 17 residues.

The chain joins TRBV28 to TRBJ1-1; 8 nucleotides line up with TRBD1. Germline-derived CDR1 and CDR2 are MDHEN and SYDVKM. The CDR3 is made up of 14 amino acids. The trim removed 3 bases at V and 3 bases at J, leaving 3 bases unmatched. In nucleotides, the CDR3 is TGTGCCAGCAGTTTTCAGGGGGCGGACACTGAAGCTTTCTTT. Translating gives CASSFQGADTEAFF.